This entry describes one TCR beta chain. Its antigen is not yet known. It has no much larger one-base neighbor in the sample; base qualities were not kept. TCRbeta CDR3 regions were amplified from genomic DNA using the immunoSEQ Assay, a bias-controlled multiplex PCR. The source study handled its data this way. The number of nucleated cells in each sample was estimated by amplification of reference gene primers within the assay. To quantify the absolute abundance of each unique TCRbeta CDR3 rearrangement, sequence reads were collapsed and filtered. For each sample, productive Simpson clonality was calculated as the square root of Simpson's diversity index across productive rearrangements. TCRdb stores this immuneACCESS table with in-frame sequences only. Part of the clones is absent; in the studies checked, under half of the shortfall reflects unresolved V genes, and no reason is known for the rest. V, J and clone size were drawn from that table, and D and trimming were deduced from the DNA. The sample records 84,000 or so clones, 88% of which are singletons. The ten largest make up more than 5.5% of the sample.

These data come from a study of blood T cell repertoires in COVID-19 (dated by TCRdb to 2019 to 2021). Turning to the overall study: Samples from collaborators originated in the United States, Italy and Spain and spanned both the acute and convalescent phases of COVID-19. The material from the prospective study consisted of cDNA or gDNA derived from T cells, B-cell-depleted T cells, or PBMCs. Subjects who had been exposed to COVID-19, were actively infected with it, or had recovered from it provided the deeply sampled blood TCRbeta repertoires that made up the dataset. The repertoires were made available in a free public database intended to serve as a resource for research on the immune response to SARS-CoV-2. The samples were drawn from the first 160 participants of the ongoing ImmuneRACE study and from more than 1,000 subjects provided by 6 global collaborators. A de-identified subject ID, COVID-19 status, age in years and sex were almost always included in the sample metadata. Where HLA class I and class II types were available, the types were taken from metadata supplied by the sample provider, not from assay-based typing.

From the cysteine up to the phenylalanine, the CDR3 has a length of 13 residues. CDR3 DNA only is kept here, 39 bases in frame from base 1. V and J lose 4 bases and 8 bases, and a span of 15 bases separates them. Collaborating institutions collected whole blood in K2EDTA tubes following their own protocols. For TCRbeta analysis, collaborator samples were shipped as frozen whole blood, as isolated PBMCs, or as DNA extracted from either sample type. Results and caveats for the whole study, not just this receptor: The amount of clinical and demographic metadata varied by source and participant and was provided uncurated.

The sequence joins TRBV12-3 or TRBV12-4 to TRBJ2-7; no D gene call is confident. Input material: peripheral blood. The origin of this receptor is a man in his sixties or seventies with acute or convalescent COVID-19. The DNA reads TGTGCCAGCAGTTCTTTGCTATCCGAAAAGCAGTACTTC. Its product reads: CASSSLLSEKQYF.